Listed below are T cell receptor beta chains from one sample, sequenced in a study of cytomegalovirus exposure and HLA in healthy donors. This table comes from immunoSEQ multiplex PCR, and its TCRdb copy is limited to in-frame clones, with some not included. The table records roughly 200,000 clones, around 78% of them present only once. Specimen: PBMCs. All receptors derive from a man aged 25 to 45 in good health and CMV-seronegative. CDR3s include the opening cysteine and the closing phenylalanine or tryptophan. A D gene is named only where the DNA matches it firmly. Size tells how often a clone was seen (once, few, many) or the class of an expanded clone, and some rows leave it out.

j_gene: TRBJ2-7; abundance: NA; v_gene: TRBV6-8; d_gene: TRBD1; CDR3aa: CASIRQGAQLRQYF; CDR3nt: TGTGCCAGCATCCGACAGGGGGCACAATTGCGGCAGTACTTC
j_gene: TRBJ2-3; abundance: NA; v_gene: TRBV28; d_gene: TRBD1; CDR3aa: CASSRPGQATDTQYF; CDR3nt: TGTGCCAGCAGTCGTCCGGGACAGGCCACAGATACGCAGTATTTT
j_gene: TRBJ1-2; abundance: NA; v_gene: TRBV6-5; d_gene: NA; CDR3aa: CATGGSRLGDYGYTF; CDR3nt: TGTGCCACGGGGGGCAGTCGATTGGGGGACTATGGCTACACCTTC
j_gene: TRBJ1-5; abundance: NA; v_gene: TRBV10-3; d_gene: NA; CDR3aa: CAISERQSNQPQHF; CDR3nt: TGTGCCATCAGTGAACGTCAGAGCAATCAGCCCCAGCATTTT
j_gene: TRBJ2-2; abundance: few; v_gene: TRBV9; d_gene: NA; CDR3aa: CASSVEIAPTGELFF; CDR3nt: TGTGCCAGCAGCGTAGAGATAGCCCCCACCGGGGAGCTGTTTTTT
j_gene: TRBJ1-1; abundance: NA; v_gene: TRBV7-3; d_gene: NA; CDR3aa: CASSQLRSTEAFF; CDR3nt: TGTGCCAGCAGCCAATTGCGGAGTACTGAAGCTTTCTTT
j_gene: TRBJ2-7; abundance: NA; v_gene: TRBV25-1; d_gene: TRBD1; CDR3aa: CASSGGQGKLYEQYF; CDR3nt: TGTGCCAGCAGTGGTGGACAGGGGAAACTCTACGAGCAGTACTTC
j_gene: TRBJ2-3; abundance: NA; v_gene: TRBV15; d_gene: TRBD2; CDR3aa: CATKLAGGLDTQYF; CDR3nt: TGTGCCACCAAGCTAGCGGGAGGATTGGATACGCAGTATTTT
j_gene: TRBJ2-7; abundance: NA; v_gene: TRBV2; d_gene: TRBD1; CDR3aa: CASRGTGIFEQYF; CDR3nt: TGTGCCAGCAGAGGGACAGGGATTTTCGAGCAGTACTTC
j_gene: TRBJ1-4; abundance: NA; v_gene: TRBV28; d_gene: NA; CDR3aa: CASSFIGDNEKLFF; CDR3nt: TGTGCCAGCAGTTTTATAGGGGATAATGAAAAACTGTTTTTT
j_gene: TRBJ1-1; abundance: NA; v_gene: TRBV10-3; d_gene: TRBD1; CDR3aa: CAISDRGGSANTEAFF; CDR3nt: TGTGCCATCAGCGACAGGGGGGGATCGGCGAACACTGAAGCTTTCTTT
j_gene: TRBJ2-3; abundance: NA; v_gene: TRBV5-1; d_gene: TRBD2; CDR3aa: CASTPGLAPPKGDTQYF; CDR3nt: TGCGCCAGCACCCCGGGACTAGCGCCACCTAAGGGAGATACGCAGTATTTT
j_gene: TRBJ1-2; abundance: NA; v_gene: TRBV10-3; d_gene: NA; CDR3aa: CAISGTVGYGYTF; CDR3nt: TGTGCCATCAGTGGGACAGTTGGCTATGGCTACACCTTC
j_gene: TRBJ2-1; abundance: NA; v_gene: TRBV27; d_gene: TRBD1; CDR3aa: CASSFRVNTGGNEQFF; CDR3nt: TGTGCCAGCAGTTTCCGCGTAAATACAGGGGGCAATGAGCAGTTCTTC
j_gene: TRBJ2-7; abundance: few; v_gene: TRBV6-1; d_gene: TRBD2; CDR3aa: CASSSASGYEQYF; CDR3nt: TGTGCCAGCTCCTCGGCTAGCGGATACGAGCAGTACTTC
j_gene: TRBJ2-1; abundance: NA; v_gene: TRBV18; d_gene: TRBD2; CDR3aa: CATGGINNEQFF; CDR3nt: TGTGCGACGGGAGGGATAAACAATGAGCAGTTCTTC
j_gene: TRBJ2-7; abundance: NA; v_gene: TRBV10-1; d_gene: TRBD2; CDR3aa: CASSGGSGRPPEEQYF; CDR3nt: TGCGCCAGCAGTGGTGGTAGCGGGAGGCCGCCTGAGGAGCAGTACTTC
j_gene: TRBJ1-1; abundance: NA; v_gene: TRBV11-2; d_gene: NA; CDR3aa: CASSLILGAGTEAFF; CDR3nt: TGTGCCAGCAGCTTAATCTTGGGGGCAGGCACTGAAGCTTTCTTT
j_gene: TRBJ2-7; abundance: NA; v_gene: TRBV19; d_gene: TRBD1; CDR3aa: CASSTPGQGWEQYF; CDR3nt: TGTGCCAGTAGTACGCCGGGACAGGGTTGGGAGCAGTACTTC
j_gene: TRBJ2-2; abundance: NA; v_gene: TRBV11-2; d_gene: NA; CDR3aa: CASSLVTGPGELFF; CDR3nt: TGTGCCAGCAGCTTAGTAACTGGGCCCGGGGAGCTGTTTTTT
j_gene: TRBJ2-7; abundance: NA; v_gene: TRBV28; d_gene: NA; CDR3aa: CASSAPGKTYEQYF; CDR3nt: TGTGCCAGCAGTGCACCCGGGAAAACCTACGAGCAGTACTTC
j_gene: TRBJ2-1; abundance: NA; v_gene: TRBV5-1; d_gene: NA; CDR3aa: CASSLALVSYNEQFF; CDR3nt: TGCGCCAGCAGCTTGGCACTAGTTTCCTACAATGAGCAGTTCTTC